A selection of T cell receptor beta chains follows, all from one sample in a study of T cells in Graves' hyperthyroidism and ophthalmopathy. TCRdb ran MiXCR on the multiplex PCR reads and lists one entry per CDR3 protein. The sample includes about 360,000 distinct CDR3 sequences, 13% of them seen just once. Sequencing was performed on blood. The receptors derive from a woman in her late teens or twenties with Graves' hyperthyroidism. Each CDR3 is given with its conserved first and last residue. A D gene is named only where the DNA matches it firmly. Some rows mark clone size as missing; the rest say once, few, many or name a class of expanded clone.

d_call	v_call	clone_size	j_call	cdr3_nt	cdr3_aa
.	TRBV6-1	many	TRBJ2-7	TGTGCCAGCTGGGCAGATTATTCCTACGAGCAGTACTTC	CASWADYSYEQYF
.	TRBV28	many	TRBJ1-4	TGTGCCAGCAGTTCCCCCAGTGAGGCAAAGATCTGGAGCGAAAAACTGTTTTTT	CASSSPSEAKIWSEKLFF
.	TRBV7-7	few	TRBJ2-5	TGTGCTAGCAGCCCGGTAACAGGGTTCCAAGAGACCCAGTACTTC	CASSPVTGFQETQYF
.	TRBV10-3	.	TRBJ1-2	TGTGCCATCAGTTGGGGCGGCGAAGGGCATTACACCTTC	CAISWGGEGHYTF
TRBD1	TRBV7-2	many	TRBJ2-5	TGTGCCAGCAGCCAGCAGGGGGTAGGACAAGAGACCCAGTACTTC	CASSQQGVGQETQYF
TRBD2	TRBV7-9	.	TRBJ2-5	TGTGCCAGCAGCACTGACAGGGCGACTAGCGGGGAGAGTATAAGGGAGACCCAGTACTTC	CASSTDRATSGESIRETQYF
TRBD1	TRBV28	.	TRBJ1-4	TGTGCCAGCAGAGGGGGACAGGGAAAGAATGAAAAACTGTTTTTT	CASRGGQGKNEKLFF
TRBD2	TRBV28	many	TRBJ2-1	TGTGCCAGCAGTTTATTGGGGGGGGGGAGGCGGCGGGTTTACAATGAGCAGTTCTTC	CASSLLGGGRRRVYNEQFF
TRBD2	TRBV13	many	TRBJ2-3	TGTGCCAGCAGCCTACGACTGGGAGCGGGAGAATCAGATACGCAGTATTTT	CASSLRLGAGESDTQYF
.	TRBV6-5	many	TRBJ2-7	TGTGCCAGCAGTTACTCGGCCTACAGCTACGAGCAGTACTTC	CASSYSAYSYEQYF
.	TRBV3-1	many	TRBJ2-2	TGTGCCAGCAGCCCTGGGTCCGACTGGGGCACCGGGGAGCTGTTTTTT	CASSPGSDWGTGELFF
.	TRBV5-4	many	TRBJ2-3	TGTGCCAGCAGCTCTAACCCCGTCCGGACAGATACGCAGTATTTT	CASSSNPVRTDTQYF
.	TRBV18	many	TRBJ2-7	TGTGCCAGCTCACAATCAGAAAGGTACGAGCAGTACTTC	CASSQSERYEQYF
.	TRBV14	many	TRBJ1-3	TGTGCCAGCAGCCAAGTGTGGGGATTTGGAAACACCATATATTTT	CASSQVWGFGNTIYF
.	TRBV6-1	many	TRBJ1-5	TGTGCCAGCAGTGAAGTGGTTTCCCAGCATTTT	CASSEVVSQHF
TRBD1	TRBV7-9	.	TRBJ2-5	TGTGCCAGCAGCTTAGGGGACAGATACCAAGAGACCCAGTACTTC	CASSLGDRYQETQYF
.	TRBV6-1	many	TRBJ1-5	TGTGCCAGCAGACCGATACGACATCAGCCCCAGCATTTT	CASRPIRHQPQHF
.	TRBV20-1	many	TRBJ1-1	TGCAGTGCTATGGGGGGGAACACTGAAGCTTTCTTT	CSAMGGNTEAFF
.	TRBV11-2	many	TRBJ2-1	TGTGCCAGCAGCTTCCCTATTGGCGGGGCCTCCTACAATGAGCAGTTCTTC	CASSFPIGGASYNEQFF
.	TRBV7-9	many	TRBJ2-1	TGTGCCAGCAGCTTAGGGACCCTCGAGCAGTTCTTC	CASSLGTLEQFF
.	TRBV25-1	many	TRBJ1-1	TGTGCCAGCAGTGAAGGAAGTGAAGCTTTCTTT	CASSEGSEAFF
.	TRBV25-1	.	TRBJ1-4	TGTGCCAGCAGTGAACGCTTAAACGGTGAAAAACTGTTTTTT	CASSERLNGEKLFF
.	TRBV12-3/TRBV12-4	many	TRBJ1-1	TGTGCCAGCAGTTCCATGGGGAGGAACACTGAAGCTTTCTTT	CASSSMGRNTEAFF
.	TRBV12-5	many	TRBJ1-1	TGTGCTAGTGGTTTCGATGGACGGGCTGAAGCTTTCTTT	CASGFDGRAEAFF
.	TRBV20-1	many	TRBJ2-3	TGCAGTGCTAGAGATCTTGACTACGGCACAGATACGCAGTATTTT	CSARDLDYGTDTQYF
.	TRBV3-1	many	TRBJ2-1	TGTGCCAGCAGCCAAGAGATTGATGAGCAGTTCTTC	CASSQEIDEQFF
.	TRBV9	few	TRBJ1-6	TGTGCCAGCAGCGCCGCGGCGGGTTCACCCCTCCACTTT	CASSAAAGSPLHF
.	TRBV7-2	many	TRBJ1-5	TGTGCCAGCAGCCGCGGACAATTGGGAAATCAGCCCCAGCATTTT	CASSRGQLGNQPQHF
TRBD1	TRBV15	many	TRBJ2-7	TGTGCCACCAGCAGTGGCTGGGACAGGGGGCGACAATCTTGGTCCTTTCGAGAGCAGTACTTC	CATSSGWDRGRQSWSFREQYF
TRBD1	TRBV12-3/TRBV12-4	many	TRBJ1-1	TGTGCCAGCAGTTTAAAGGGACAGGGCCGAGGCACTGAAGCTTTCTTT	CASSLKGQGRGTEAFF
.	TRBV14	few	TRBJ1-1	TGTGCCAGCAGCAAAAGGGGTGCGGTGAACACTGAAGCTTTCTTT	CASSKRGAVNTEAFF
TRBD1	TRBV27	many	TRBJ1-1	TGTGCCAGCAGTTTCCTTAGGACAGGGTGGAACACTGAAGCTTTCTTT	CASSFLRTGWNTEAFF
.	TRBV6-1	few	TRBJ1-1	TGTGCCAGCAGTCTCCTGGGGGCGACTGAAGCTTTCTTT	CASSLLGATEAFF
TRBD2	TRBV20-1	many	TRBJ2-5	TGCAGTGCTACCCGCGGGAGCGGGGGCCTCCAAGAGACCCAGTACTTC	CSATRGSGGLQETQYF
.	TRBV20-1	.	TRBJ2-3	TGCAGTGCTGGCCCCGGGGATACGCAGTATTTT	CSAGPGDTQYF
.	TRBV20-1	few	TRBJ1-1	TGCAGTGCTTCGCCGGGGGGGATACAAGCTTTCTTT	CSASPGGIQAFF
.	TRBV7-2	many	TRBJ2-1	TGTGCCAGCAGCTTAAGGACGCGCTCCTACAATGAGCAGTTCTTC	CASSLRTRSYNEQFF
.	TRBV4-1	few	TRBJ2-7	TGCGCCAGCAGCCCCTTTAAGTTCACAGGGAGGGGGCCCTACGAGCAGTACTTC	CASSPFKFTGRGPYEQYF
.	TRBV7-3	.	TRBJ2-7	TGTGCCAGCAGCTTCCAGGGTCACGAGCAGTACTTC	CASSFQGHEQYF
.	TRBV5-1	.	TRBJ2-7	TGCGCCAGCAGCTTGAGCAGGGGGGACTACCCCTACGAGCAGTACTTC	CASSLSRGDYPYEQYF
.	TRBV24-1	many	TRBJ2-2	TGTGCCACCAGTGACAGCGCCGGGGAGCTGTTTTTT	CATSDSAGELFF
.	TRBV5-1	many	TRBJ2-3	TGCGCCAGCAGCTTGCCACAGGGTAATACGCAGTATTTT	CASSLPQGNTQYF
.	TRBV18	.	TRBJ1-1	TGTGCCAGCTCACCATCGCGAGGGGCGGACACTGAAGCTTTCTTT	CASSPSRGADTEAFF
TRBD1	TRBV20-1	many	TRBJ1-2	TGCAGTGCCCCCCCTGGGACAGGGGGCGCGGGCTATGGCTACACCTTC	CSAPPGTGGAGYGYTF
.	TRBV2	many	TRBJ2-6	TGTGCCAGCAGAGGGGAAGCTGGGGCCAACGTCCTGACTTTC	CASRGEAGANVLTF
.	TRBV6-1	many	TRBJ2-7	TGTGCCAGCAGTGACAGGGGAAGGACCTACGAGCAGTACTTC	CASSDRGRTYEQYF
.	TRBV12-3/TRBV12-4	many	TRBJ2-1	TGTGCCAGCAGCCCTCCCCGGGACTTCTTATACAATGAGCAGTTCTTC	CASSPPRDFLYNEQFF
.	TRBV6-2/TRBV6-3	many	TRBJ2-5	TGTGCCAGCAATAGGTCGGGCCGGAGGGGGCGAGAGACCCAGTACTTC	CASNRSGRRGRETQYF
.	TRBV10-3	many	TRBJ1-6	TGTGCCATCAGTGAGAGGGTGGGCCGAGATAATTCACCCCTCCACTTT	CAISERVGRDNSPLHF